The 20 T cell receptor beta chains listed next were all sequenced from one sample in a study of cytomegalovirus exposure and HLA in healthy donors. PCR employed 60 Vbeta and 13 Jbeta primers. Clones were read by immunoSEQ multiplex PCR, and TCRdb kept only the in-frame ones, dropping some. The sample lists 150,000 to 200,000 clones; over 60% were seen once. Sequences were obtained from PBMCs. The receptors originated from a woman between 35 and 50 years old in good health and CMV-seronegative.

Concerning this clone: An end of the junction does not agree with germline; a read error may underlie this. The CDR3 region is CATQTGFSDEQYF. The DNA of the CDR3 is TGTGCCACCCAGACAGGGTTCTCCGACGAGCAGTACTTC. V and J are TRBV6-5 and TRBJ2-7, with TRBD1 matching over 7 bases. The CDR3 covers 13 residues. CDR1 is MNHEY, CDR2 SVGAGI, per germline.

The chain uses TRBV11-2 and TRBJ2-5, with 9 bases lining up with TRBD1. J was trimmed by 5 bases and V by 4 bases; bases with no gene match: 2. The CDR3 is made up of 13 amino acids. CDR1 is SGHAT and CDR2 is FQNNGV in the germline V gene. CDR3 DNA sequence: TGTGCCAGCAGCTGGGACAGGGCGGAGACCCAGTACTTC. Protein sequence: CASSWDRAETQYF.

Concerning this clone: Compared with germline, one end of the junction differs, possibly owing to a read error. The rearrangement uses TRBV29-1 and TRBJ1-2, with D uncertain. The CDR3 length is 14 residues. CDR1 SQVTM and CDR2 ANQGSEA come from the germline V gene. The CDR3 protein is CSIDSAGNDYGYTF. CDR3 nucleotide sequence: TGCAGCATTGACTCGGCAGGAAACGACTATGGCTACACCTTC.

The rearrangement joins TRBV7-6 to TRBJ2-7, with a possible D match to TRBD2 (5 bases). V lost 0 bases, J lost 5 bases, and 8 bases lay in between. The CDR3 is 13 residues long. The germline V gene has CDR1 SGHVS and CDR2 FNYEAQ. This CDR3 is CASSLASGDEQYF. CDR3 nucleotide sequence: TGTGCCAGCAGCTTAGCTTCCGGGGACGAGCAGTACTTC.

This chain uses TRBV7-2 with TRBJ2-7; 8 bases match TRBD2. This CDR3 spans 16 amino acids. From germline, CDR1 is SGHTA and CDR2 FQGNSA. V gave up 1 base and J gave up 7 bases; unmatched junction bases: 12. In DNA, the CDR3 is TGTGCCAGCAGCTTAGTCGGGGGGGTCCAACGAGGGGAGCAGTACTTC. As protein: CASSLVGGVQRGEQYF.

The chain joins TRBV12-5 to TRBJ2-7, with D possibly TRBD2 on 6 matching bases. CDR1 and CDR2 from the germline V gene are LGHNT and FRNRAP. This CDR3 has 13 amino acids. The V and J ends lost 0 bases and 8 bases respectively, with 11 bases between them. The chain's CDR3 is CASGLVGTPKQYV. As DNA, the CDR3 is TGTGCTAGTGGTTTGGTCGGGACTCCAAAGCAGTACGTC.

This clone was detected only once. The chain has TRBV28 and TRBJ2-3; 10 bases are shared with TRBD2. Trimming took 3 bases from V and 4 from J; bases not matched to a gene: 7. This CDR3 contains 16 residues. Germline lookup yields CDR1 MDHEN and CDR2 SYDVKM. CDR3 in DNA: TGTGCCAGCAGTTTGGCTAGCGGGAGAGGGTCAGATACGCAGTATTTT. Translation: CASSLASGRGSDTQYF.

This sequence joins TRBV7-3 and TRBJ2-1; D gene uncertain. With 2 bases removed from V and 7 bases from J, the gap between germline ends came to 12 bases. The CDR3 is 14 amino acids. Germline V gene sequence: CDR1 SGHTA, CDR2 FQGTGA. The CDR3, as DNA: TGTGCCAGCAGCTTACTTCGCGAGACAAATGAGCAGTTCTTC. Translating it yields CASSLLRETNEQFF.

The CDR3 sequence is CASSTGQGGQPQHF. The CDR3 nucleotides are TGCGCCAGCAGCACTGGACAGGGCGGTCAGCCCCAGCATTTT. The rearrangement links TRBV5-1 to TRBJ1-5, with 8 bases aligning to TRBD1. This CDR3 is 14 amino acids long. Germline CDR1 is SGHRS and CDR2 is YFSETQ. V lost 4 bases and J lost 6; bases outside the gene matches: 6.

The chain has TRBV6-6 and TRBJ1-2; maybe TRBD1 (5 bases). Germline V gene data show CDR1 as MNHNY and CDR2 as SVGAGI (reference sequence). The CDR3 sequence is 16 residues long. The V gene lost 5 bases and the J gene lost 2 bases, with 18 bases spanning the gap. CDR3 DNA sequence: TGTGCCAGCAGTAGCAAAAATGGGGCCGGAAACTATGGCTACACCTTC. It specifies CASSSKNGAGNYGYTF.

The chain has TRBV9 and TRBJ2-2, with 9 bases aligning to TRBD2. CDR1 is SGDLS, CDR2 YYNGEE, per germline. This CDR3 comprises 17 residues. V dropped 0 bases and J dropped 7; count of bases not matched to a gene: 10. CDR3 in amino acids: CASSVAPSSGKNGELFF. The CDR3 DNA is TGTGCCAGCAGCGTAGCCCCTTCTAGCGGGAAGAACGGGGAGCTGTTTTTT.

In DNA, the CDR3 is TGCGCCAGCAGCTTTACCGGGGTGAACACTGAAGCTTTCTTT. This sequence encodes CASSFTGVNTEAFF. The genes are TRBV5-1 and TRBJ1-1; D remains unclear. CDR1 is SGHRS and CDR2 is YFSETQ in the germline V gene. Trimming shortened V by 2 bases and J by 0 bases, and 8 bases separated the two germline ends. CDR3 size: 14 residues.

This chain links TRBV10-3 with TRBJ2-7; tentative D call: TRBD1 (5 bases). Trimming pared 6 bases from V and 3 bases from J, leaving 6 bases between. The germline V gene encodes CDR1 ENHRY and CDR2 SYGVKD. The CDR3 has 11 amino acids. CDR3 in DNA: TGTGCCATCAGAGACAGCTACGAGCAGTACTTC. Its translation is CAIRDSYEQYF.

The gene calls are TRBV27 and TRBJ1-2; 7 bases agree with TRBD1. Germline values: CDR1 MNHEY, CDR2 SMNVEV (reference sequence). The junction had 8 bases not matched to a gene; V was cut back by 0 bases and J by 4 bases. The CDR3 extends over 16 amino acids. CDR3 nucleotides: TGTGCCAGCAGTTTATCGGAGGAGGGACAGATCTATGGCTACACCTTC. It specifies CASSLSEEGQIYGYTF.

This chain uses TRBV19 with TRBJ2-4; the D is unclear. The CDR3 has 11 amino acids. V shed 1 base and J shed 8 bases, with 3 bases lying between them. Germline CDR1 is LNHDA and CDR2 is SQIVND (reference sequence). The chain's CDR3 is CASSIADIQYF. CDR3 DNA: TGTGCCAGTAGTATAGCGGACATTCAGTACTTC.

About this clone: Additional DNA sequences in this sample encode the identical CDR3. CDR3 bases: TGTGCCAGCAGCCCACAAGAGACCCAGTACTTC. Residues: CASSPQETQYF. The chain has TRBV7-2 and TRBJ2-5; unclear D gene. CDR3 length: 11 amino acids. Germline assignment: CDR1 SGHTA and CDR2 FQGNSA. Trimming removed 5 bases from V and 2 bases from J, with 3 bases in between.

This chain uses TRBV9 with TRBJ2-1; 8 bases line up with TRBD2. V was clipped by 1 base and J by 5 bases; unmatched bases: 2. CDR1 and CDR2 from the germline V gene are SGDLS and YYNGEE. The CDR3 covers 14 residues. CDR3 coding DNA: TGTGCCAGCAGCGTACCTAGCGGGCACAATGAGCAGTTCTTC. The encoded protein is CASSVPSGHNEQFF.

The CDR3 reads CASSPSGVGKNIQYF. The CDR3 DNA reads TGTGCCAGCTCTCCATCGGGGGTAGGCAAAAACATTCAGTACTTC. The chain uses TRBV18 and TRBJ2-4, with D perhaps matching TRBD2 (6 bases). Germline assignment: CDR1 KGHSH and CDR2 LQKENI. The CDR3 runs 15 residues. V lost 6 bases, J lost 3 bases, and 15 bases lay in between.

The table lists this clone with a count of one. V and J are TRBV6-1 and TRBJ1-2; D not resolved. Germline V CDR1 and CDR2: MNHNS, SASEGT. V was shortened by 2 bases and J by 6 bases, with 10 bases between the two germline ends. This CDR3 comprises 13 residues. CDR3 coding DNA: TGTGCCAGCAGTGAACGGAGGCTTAATGGCTACACCTTC. As protein: CASSERRLNGYTF.

The chain recombines TRBV15 with TRBJ2-3; 7 nucleotides agree with TRBD2. The CDR3 spans 15 residues. The germline CDR1 and CDR2 sequences are LNHNV and YYDKDF (reference sequence). V dropped 0 bases and J dropped 4; count of bases not matched to a gene: 4. CDR3 DNA sequence: TGTGCCACCAGCAGAGACCCGGGGGGTGCAGATACGCAGTATTTT. It translates to CATSRDPGGADTQYF.